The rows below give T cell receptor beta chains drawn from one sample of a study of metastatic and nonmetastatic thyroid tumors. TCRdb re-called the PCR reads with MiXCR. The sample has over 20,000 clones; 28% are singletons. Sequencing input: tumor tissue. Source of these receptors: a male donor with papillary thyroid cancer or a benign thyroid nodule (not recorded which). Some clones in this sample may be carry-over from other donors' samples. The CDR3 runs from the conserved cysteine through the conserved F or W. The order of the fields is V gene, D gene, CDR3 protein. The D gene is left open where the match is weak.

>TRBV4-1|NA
CASSQTPLAEQFF
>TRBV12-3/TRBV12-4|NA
CAVSLDPAWEGYTF
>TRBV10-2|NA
CASSEQGENEQFF
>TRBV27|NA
CACSSLYRDCYTF
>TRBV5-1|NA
CASSVGTQLDGYTF
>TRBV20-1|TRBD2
CSAHITVAGGNYNEQFF
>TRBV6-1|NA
CASSPQGFGRSYQPQHF
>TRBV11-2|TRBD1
CASSSTRTGLTDTQYF
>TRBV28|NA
CASGITGHYGYTF
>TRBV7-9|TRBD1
CASSQGTGHTEAFF
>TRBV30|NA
CAWTGSYNSPLHF
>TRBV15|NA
CATSRGGRSGEQYF
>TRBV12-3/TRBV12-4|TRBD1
CASSYFGTESGYTF
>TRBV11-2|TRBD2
CASSAPGTSGREEQYF
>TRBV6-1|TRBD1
CASIPIRTGGGYGYTF
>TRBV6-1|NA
CASSIDDYGYTF
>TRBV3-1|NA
CASSQGWGTNEKLFF
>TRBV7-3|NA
CASGGGAHSPLHF
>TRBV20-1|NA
CSARDGTESYEQYF
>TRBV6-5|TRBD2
CASSYSAAGGPREQYF
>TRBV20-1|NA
CSAPRTDRTLNTEAFF
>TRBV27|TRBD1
CASSELGQGVRGYTF
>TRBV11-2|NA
CASLRGTAYEQYF
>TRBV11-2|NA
CASSLGPGDRSYTF
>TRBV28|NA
CASSGTKLTDTQYF
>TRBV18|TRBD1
CASEQDRGDEQYF
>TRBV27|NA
CASSSRGVGTEAFF
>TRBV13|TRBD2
CASSSLAGEADTQYF
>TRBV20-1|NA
CSASFGRGFQETQYF
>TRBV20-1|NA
CSARDPGRGRAYEQYF
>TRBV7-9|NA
CASSSGLQTYEQYF